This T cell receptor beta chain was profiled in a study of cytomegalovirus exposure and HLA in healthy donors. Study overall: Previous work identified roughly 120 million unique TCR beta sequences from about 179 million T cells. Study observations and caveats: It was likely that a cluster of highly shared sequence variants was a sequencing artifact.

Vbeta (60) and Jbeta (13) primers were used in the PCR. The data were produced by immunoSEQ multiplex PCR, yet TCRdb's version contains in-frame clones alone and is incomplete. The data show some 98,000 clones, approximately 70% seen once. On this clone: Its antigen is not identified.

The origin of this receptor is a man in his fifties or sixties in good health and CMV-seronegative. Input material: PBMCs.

Here the CDR3 reads CAWSQPRRYTEAFF. For the CDR3, the DNA is TGTGCCTGGAGCCAACCCAGGCGCTACACTGAAGCTTTCTTT. The rearrangement uses TRBV30 and TRBJ1-1; D unclear. Germline CDR1 reads GTSNPN; CDR2 reads SVGIG (reference sequence). The V gene lost 3 bases and the J gene lost 3 bases, with 14 bases spanning the gap. The CDR3 has 14 amino acids.